The 32 T cell receptor beta chains listed next were all sequenced from one sample in a study of human T cells and chemical hapten exposure. TCRdb passed the RACE reads through MiXCR, listing each CDR3 protein once. The table lists approximately 350,000 distinct CDR3 sequences, 6% to 7% of them singletons. Time point of the sample: patch test 2, 6 weeks after DPC sensitization. The treatment is: therapeutic diphenylcyclopropenone sensitization with weekly scalp DPC. The source material was whole blood, sampled in connection with sensitization to the hapten diphenylcyclopropenone (DPC). Receptors originate from a woman under 30 with alopecia areata. Some clones in this sample may be carry-over from other donors' samples.

At least ten counts were recorded for this clonotype. DNA of the CDR3: TGTGCCAGCAGCCCTCAGGTCGCTGAAGCTTTCTTT. It encodes CASSPQVAEAFF. The chain combines TRBV11-2 with TRBJ1-1, with D unresolved. Trimming removed 5 bases from V and 6 bases from J, with 10 bases in between. There are 12 residues in the CDR3. The germline CDR1 and CDR2 sequences are SGHAT and FQNNGV.

The chain has TRBV6-2 or TRBV6-3 and TRBJ2-1; 8 positions match TRBD2. Trimming cost V 0 bases and J 3 bases; bases outside gene matches: 1. Germline lookup yields CDR1 MNHEY and CDR2 SVGEGT. This CDR3 is built from 15 residues. The CDR3 DNA sequence: TGTGCCAGCAGTTACTCTGCGGGGGGCTACAATGAGCAGTTCTTC. Protein sequence: CASSYSAGGYNEQFF.

This clonotype was observed many times. The chain joins TRBV4-2 to TRBJ1-4; D uncertain. V lost 0 bases and J lost 7, with 9 bases in between. In germline, CDR1 is LGHNA, CDR2 YNFKEQ. The CDR3 is made up of 14 amino acids. The chain's CDR3 is CASSQDPRGEKLFF. As DNA, the CDR3 is TGTGCCAGCAGCCAAGATCCGCGGGGTGAAAAACTGTTTTTT.

This clonotype was seen more than once but under ten times. This chain joins TRBV28 and TRBJ2-7; D call uncertain. The V end lost 5 bases, the J end lost 2 bases, and 13 bases lay between the germline ends. The germline gives CDR1 MDHEN, CDR2 SYDVKM. The CDR3 extends over 14 amino acids. CDR3 in amino acids: CASSPAPTPYEQYF. CDR3 bases: TGTGCCAGCAGTCCCGCGCCAACACCCTACGAGCAGTACTTC.

CDR3 sequence (DNA): TGCAGTGCCGTGGACAGGGCGGTTTGGGACACTGAAGCTTTCTTT. This sequence encodes CSAVDRAVWDTEAFF. This chain joins TRBV20-1 and TRBJ1-1; 8 bases are shared with TRBD1. CDR1 and CDR2 from the germline V gene are DFQATT and SNEGSKA (reference sequence). The CDR3 runs to 15 residues. Trimming took 6 bases from V and 3 from J; bases not matched to a gene: 12.

This clonotype was seen a few times. The chain carries TRBV24-1 and TRBJ2-3; 9 nucleotides agree with TRBD1. Germline V lookup: CDR1 KGHDR, CDR2 SFDVKD. The CDR3 covers 16 residues. The V segment lost 4 bases and the J segment 5 bases; nucleotides outside the gene matches: 9. In DNA, the CDR3 is TGTGCCACCAGTGAGTGGAAACAGGGGGCAGGAGATACGCAGTATTTT. Amino acids: CATSEWKQGAGDTQYF.

This clonotype was detected once. The chain joins TRBV6-2 or TRBV6-3 to TRBJ2-3; the D call may be TRBD1 or TRBD2 (6 bases each). V lost 7 bases and J lost 9, with 14 bases in between. The germline V gene has CDR1 MNHEY and CDR2 SVGEGT. This CDR3 has 12 amino acids. CDR3 protein: CASIKEGGTQYF. In DNA, the CDR3 is TGTGCCAGCATCAAGGAGGGGGGAACGCAGTATTTT.

This clonotype appeared a few times. The chain recombines TRBV7-2 with TRBJ2-2, with a possible D match to TRBD1 (5 bases). Germline V gene lookup returns CDR1 SGHTA and CDR2 FQGNSA. Trimming took off 1 base at V and 2 bases at J, with 8 bases between the two ends. There are 15 residues in the CDR3. The CDR3 DNA reads TGTGCCAGCAGCTTAGAAACAGGAAACACCGGGGAGCTGTTTTTT. This encodes CASSLETGNTGELFF.

This clonotype was seen ten or more times. The chain links TRBV20-1 to TRBJ2-3, with 10 positions matching TRBD2. The CDR3 runs 15 residues. V gave up 0 bases and J gave up 1 base; unmatched junction bases: 1. Germline V gene sequence: CDR1 DFQATT, CDR2 SNEGSKA (reference sequence). CDR3 region: CSARDGLAGTDTQYF. The DNA of the CDR3 is TGCAGTGCTAGAGATGGACTAGCGGGCACAGATACGCAGTATTTT.

This clonotype was seen a few times. The V and J genes are TRBV29-1 and TRBJ2-3; 16 bases align to TRBD2. V lost 3 bases to trimming and J lost 3 bases; unmatched junction nucleotides: 6. Germline CDR1 and CDR2: SQVTM and ANQGSEA. The CDR3 contains 17 residues. The CDR3 bases are TGCAGCGTTGATCTGGGACTAGCGGGGGGGATAACAGATACGCAGTATTTT. This codes for CSVDLGLAGGITDTQYF.

This clonotype was observed a handful of times. The gene calls are TRBV3-1 and TRBJ2-1, with 12 nucleotides matching TRBD2. From germline, CDR1 is LGHDT and CDR2 YNNKEL (reference sequence). Germline trimming cut 4 bases from V and 0 bases from J; bases unmatched to any gene: 10. The CDR3 totals 19 residues. CDR3 protein: CASSPIPSGGDRSYNEQFF. CDR3 bases: TGTGCCAGCAGCCCTATTCCTAGCGGGGGGGACCGCTCCTACAATGAGCAGTTCTTC.

This clonotype came up many times. The chain links TRBV2 to TRBJ1-5, with D possibly being TRBD1 (5 bases). Germline values: CDR1 SNHLY, CDR2 FYNNEI. The CDR3 totals 15 residues. V shed 6 bases and J shed 4 bases, with 16 bases lying between them. CDR3: CASRERGLLNQPQHF. The CDR3 nucleotides are TGTGCCAGCAGGGAAAGGGGTTTACTAAATCAGCCCCAGCATTTT.

This clonotype was picked up a small number of times. The rearrangement links TRBV18 to TRBJ1-1; no reliable D call. Trimming stripped 3 bases from V and 1 base from J, with 9 bases between. This CDR3 has 14 amino acids. Germline loops: CDR1 KGHSH, CDR2 LQKENI. In DNA form, the CDR3 reads TGTGCCAGCTCACCTAGAGGAGAGAACACTGAAGCTTTCTTT. Amino acid sequence: CASSPRGENTEAFF. Complete variable domain (other parts from reference TRBV18 and TRBJ1-1): NAGVMQNPRHLVRRRGQEARLRCSPMKGHSHVYWYRQLPEEGLKFMVYLQKENIIDESGMPKERFSAEFPKEGPSILRIQQVVRGDSAAYFCASSPRGENTEAFFGQGTRLTVV.

This clonotype has at least ten counts. V and J are TRBV7-2 and TRBJ1-5; D not resolved. V dropped 7 bases and J dropped 2 bases, with 9 bases sitting between them. The germline V gene has CDR1 SGHTA and CDR2 FQGNSA. The CDR3 has 13 amino acids. CDR3 in amino acids: CASMGDGNQPQHF. As DNA, the CDR3 is TGTGCCAGCATGGGAGATGGCAATCAGCCCCAGCATTTT. Full variable domain (outside the CDR3, taken from reference TRBV7-2 and TRBJ1-5): GAGVSQSPSNKVTEKGKDVELRCDPISGHTALYWYRQSLGQGLEFLIYFQGNSAPDKSGLPSDRFSAERTGGSVSTLTIQRTQQEDSAVYLCASMGDGNQPQHFGDGTRLSIL.

This clonotype came up many times. J is TRBJ1-5 and V is TRBV6-6; no definite D call. The V gene lost 6 bases and the J gene lost 3 bases, with 9 bases spanning the gap. There are 13 residues in the CDR3. Per germline, CDR1 MNHNY and CDR2 SVGAGI (reference sequence). The CDR3 DNA reads as TGTGCCAGCAGCGTAGCTATCAATCAGCCCCAGCATTTT. Translation: CASSVAINQPQHF.

The V and J genes are TRBV10-3 and TRBJ2-7; D ambiguous. The germline V gene has CDR1 ENHRY and CDR2 SYGVKD. The V end was cut by 6 bases, the J end by 7 bases, with 13 bases between. The CDR3 runs 12 residues. In DNA, the CDR3 is TGTGCCATCAGCCCGATTGACGATGAGCAGTACTTC. Its protein product is CAISPIDDEQYF.

CDR3 loop: CASSSDRRVDQPQHF. The CDR3 bases are TGTGCCAGCAGCTCGGACAGAAGGGTCGATCAGCCCCAGCATTTT. This sequence joins TRBV5-6 and TRBJ1-5; perhaps TRBD1 as D (6 bases). Germline V gene lookup returns CDR1 SGHDT and CDR2 YYEEEE. With 3 bases removed from V and 5 bases from J, the gap between germline ends came to 15 bases. CDR3 length: 15 residues.

The table lists this clonotype with a few counts. This chain uses TRBV12-3 or TRBV12-4 with TRBJ1-2, with 9 bases identical to TRBD1. The length of the CDR3 is 15 residues. Trimming cost V 6 bases and J 4 bases; bases outside gene matches: 9. As DNA, the CDR3 is TGTGCCAGCAGCCCAAACAGGGGGCGCGGCTATGGCTACACCTTC. As protein: CASSPNRGRGYGYTF.

This clonotype turned up a few times. This chain connects TRBV6-2 or TRBV6-3 to TRBJ2-2, with a possible D match to TRBD1 (5 bases). Germline V CDR1 and CDR2: MNHEY, SVGEGT. The germline V and J ends were trimmed by 0 bases and 6 bases, with 8 bases remaining between them. CDR3 length: 14 amino acids. In DNA, the CDR3 is TGTGCCAGCAGTTACTCGACAGTCCCCGGGGAGCTGTTTTTT. It is translated as CASSYSTVPGELFF.

There are a few counts of this clonotype. The rearrangement links TRBV3-1 to TRBJ2-5; no definite D call. The germline V gene encodes CDR1 LGHDT and CDR2 YNNKEL (reference sequence). There are 14 residues in the CDR3. The ends were cut back, 1 base at V and 5 bases at J, with 11 bases in the middle. CDR3 sequence (DNA): TGTGCCAGCAGCCAAGGTTCCGGCGGCGAGACCCAGTACTTC. Translated: CASSQGSGGETQYF.

This clonotype ranks as medium-sized. This rearrangement joins TRBV6-2 or TRBV6-3 to TRBJ2-1, with a weak D call TRBD2 (6 bases). CDR3 length: 17 amino acids. Trimming pared 1 base from V and 3 bases from J, leaving 16 bases between. Germline CDR1 MNHEY, CDR2 SVGEGT. This CDR3 is CASSYFPGGLNYNEQFF. CDR3 DNA sequence: TGTGCCAGCAGTTACTTTCCTGGGGGACTGAACTACAATGAGCAGTTCTTC.

This clonotype has at least ten counts. The chain carries TRBV5-6 and TRBJ2-7; unclear D gene. Germline V gene sequence: CDR1 SGHDT, CDR2 YYEEEE. The CDR3 loop spans 12 amino acids. Deletions cut 3 bases from V and 6 bases from J, with 10 bases between. CDR3 DNA: TGTGCCAGCAGCTGGACGGGTAGCGAGCAGTACTTC. Translation gives CASSWTGSEQYF.

The chain recombines TRBV18 with TRBJ2-5; D remains unclear. The CDR3 sequence is 11 residues long. Trimming took off 6 bases at V and 4 bases at J, with 6 bases between the two ends. CDR1 and CDR2 (germline): KGHSH, LQKENI. The CDR3 DNA sequence: TGTGCCAGCTCCATATCAGAGACCCAGTACTTC. Translation gives CASSISETQYF. The variable domain in full, with the rest retrieved from reference TRBV18 and TRBJ2-5, is NAGVMQNPRHLVRRRGQEARLRCSPMKGHSHVYWYRQLPEEGLKFMVYLQKENIIDESGMPKERFSAEFPKEGPSILRIQQVVRGDSAAYFCASSISETQYFGPGTRLLVL.

This clonotype was seen at least ten times. The gene calls are TRBV11-2 and TRBJ2-4; D is unclear. Germline lookup yields CDR1 SGHAT and CDR2 FQNNGV. With 3 bases removed from V and 0 bases from J, the gap between germline ends came to 6 bases. The CDR3 covers 14 residues. The CDR3 DNA sequence: TGTGCCAGCAGCTTTGATTTAGCCAAAAACATTCAGTACTTC. Protein product: CASSFDLAKNIQYF.

The genes are TRBV25-1 and TRBJ2-3, with TRBD2 identical over 13 bases. This CDR3 spans 16 amino acids. CDR1 MGHDK and CDR2 SYGVNS come from the germline V gene. V shed 5 bases, J shed 8 bases, and the junction held 10 bases outside the gene matches. The CDR3 here is CASSQGLAGPAGTQYF. Written as DNA, the CDR3 is TGTGCCAGCAGTCAGGGACTAGCGGGGCCGGCAGGTACGCAGTATTTT.

This clonotype was counted at least ten times. The rearrangement joins TRBV20-1 to TRBJ2-3; TRBD1 matches at 7 bases. Trimming cost V 6 bases and J 0 bases; bases outside gene matches: 6. CDR3 length equals 14 residues. The germline V gene encodes CDR1 DFQATT and CDR2 SNEGSKA (reference sequence). Here the CDR3 reads CSAQRQGSTDTQYF. The CDR3 coding sequence is TGCAGTGCCCAGAGACAGGGTAGCACAGATACGCAGTATTTT.

The chain has TRBV3-1 and TRBJ2-2; TRBD2 is a possible D gene (5 bases). This CDR3 is 17 amino acids long. Trimming took off 2 bases at V and 4 bases at J, with 17 bases between the two ends. CDR1 LGHDT and CDR2 YNNKEL come from the germline V gene (reference sequence). Here the CDR3 reads CASSQRGAEAGTGELFF. CDR3 nucleotide sequence: TGTGCCAGCAGCCAAAGAGGAGCGGAGGCCGGCACCGGGGAGCTGTTTTTT.

This clonotype was counted ten times or more. The genes are TRBV28 and TRBJ2-1, with 7 bases that match TRBD1. The V gene's germline CDR1 is MDHEN and CDR2 SYDVKM. The V segment lost 3 bases and the J segment 9 bases; nucleotides outside the gene matches: 5. The CDR3 spans 13 residues. The CDR3 loop reads CASSFGQAPEQFF. The CDR3 region has the DNA TGTGCCAGCAGTTTCGGACAGGCCCCTGAGCAGTTCTTC.

The chain recombines TRBV6-1 with TRBJ1-6, with no clear D. Trimming pared 6 bases from V and 10 bases from J, leaving 13 bases between. In germline, CDR1 is MNHNS, CDR2 SASEGT. This CDR3 region has 13 residues. The DNA for the CDR3 is TGTGCCAGCAGCTCGTACGAGTACTCACCCCTCCACTTT. Its protein is CASSSYEYSPLHF.

This chain links TRBV20-1 with TRBJ2-3; 9 nucleotides align to TRBD1. CDR3 length equals 15 residues. The germline V gene encodes CDR1 DFQATT and CDR2 SNEGSKA (reference sequence). V shed 1 base, J shed 3 bases, and the junction held 5 bases outside the gene matches. For the CDR3, the DNA is TGCAGTGCTAGAGCTGGGACAGGGCGGACAGATACGCAGTATTTT. Encoded protein: CSARAGTGRTDTQYF.

Ten or more counts support this clonotype. The rearrangement joins TRBV3-1 to TRBJ2-3; D perhaps matches TRBD1 (6 bases). Per the germline V gene, CDR1 is LGHDT and CDR2 is YNNKEL (reference sequence). The CDR3 extends over 16 amino acids. The germline V and J ends were trimmed by 1 base and 2 bases, with 13 bases remaining between them. CDR3: CASSQGQGYPTDTQYF. The CDR3 region has the DNA TGTGCCAGCAGCCAAGGGCAGGGGTATCCCACAGATACGCAGTATTTT.

There are many counts of this clonotype. The rearrangement links TRBV5-6 to TRBJ2-1, with D possibly being TRBD2 (6 bases). With 6 bases removed from V and 5 bases from J, the gap between germline ends came to 15 bases. The V gene's germline CDR1 is SGHDT and CDR2 YYEEEE. The CDR3 covers 14 residues. The CDR3 DNA reads TGTGCCAGCACCACGAGGGACTTCGACAATGAGCAGTTCTTC. Its protein is CASTTRDFDNEQFF.